Below are 15 T cell receptor beta chains sequenced from a single sample in a study of PD-1 blockade in mismatch repair-deficient tumors. Sequencing was performed with immunoSEQ multiplex PCR; in TCRdb, only in-frame clones are kept and a portion is missing. The sample consists of some 120,000 clones, roughly 86% of them appearing once. The sequenced sample was peripheral blood, obtained 44 weeks after starting pembrolizumab. The receptor source for this set is an adult with mismatch repair-deficient cancer.

This CDR3 is CASTYGGISYEQYF. The CDR3 DNA is TGTGCCAGCACCTACGGGGGCATCTCCTACGAGCAGTACTTC. V usage is TRBV11-1 and J usage is TRBJ2-7; either TRBD1 or TRBD2 may supply D (6 bases each). The CDR3 is made up of 14 amino acids. With 7 bases removed from V and 0 bases from J, the gap between germline ends came to 13 bases. Germline CDR1 reads SGHAT; CDR2 reads FQDESV (reference sequence).

This sequence joins TRBV30 and TRBJ1-2; D unclear. In germline, CDR1 is GTSNPN, CDR2 SVGIG (reference sequence). Trimming took off 3 bases at V and 5 bases at J, with 13 bases between the two ends. CDR3 length equals 13 residues. CDR3 sequence (DNA): TGTGCCTGGAGAGGAGGTCAATTTTATGGCTACACCTTC. Translation gives CAWRGGQFYGYTF.

The V gene is TRBV7-3, the J gene TRBJ2-5; D is uncertain. The CDR3 is 14 residues long. The germline gives CDR1 SGHTA, CDR2 FQGTGA. Deletions cut 0 bases from V and 2 bases from J, with 7 bases between. The CDR3 sequence is CASSLTGRQETQYF. CDR3 sequence (DNA): TGTGCCAGCAGCTTAACAGGGCGACAAGAGACCCAGTACTTC.

This clone appeared a single time. This chain uses TRBV4-1 with TRBJ2-2, with 9 nucleotides matching TRBD2. CDR3 length: 19 residues. CDR1 and CDR2 (germline): MGHRA, YSYEKL. J lost 3 bases, V lost 1 base, and 12 bases had no gene match. CDR3 coding DNA: TGCGCCAGCAGCCAAGCTTTCAGGCGGGAGGGCCGCGACACCGGGGAGCTGTTTTTT. Its protein is CASSQAFRREGRDTGELFF.

V and J are TRBV5-1 and TRBJ1-1; D unresolved. The CDR3 is 12 amino acids. V was clipped by 1 base and J by 7 bases, with 8 bases between them. The V gene's germline CDR1 is SGHRS and CDR2 YFSETQ. The CDR3 sequence: CASSLFAGEAFF. In DNA form, the CDR3 reads TGCGCCAGCAGCTTGTTCGCAGGTGAAGCTTTCTTT.

The chain couples TRBV7-2 to TRBJ2-7; 7 positions match TRBD1. This CDR3 contains 15 residues. Germline assignment: CDR1 SGHTA and CDR2 FQGNSA. Unmatched junction bases numbered 10, after V lost 5 bases and J lost 3 bases. In DNA, the CDR3 is TGTGCCAGCAGCCCAGGGACAGTTCTCCACTACGAGCAGTACTTC. This translates into CASSPGTVLHYEQYF.

The rearrangement joins TRBV15 to TRBJ2-1; 8 nucleotides agree with TRBD1. After removal of 6 bases from V and 6 bases from J, the junction contained 4 bases not matched to a gene. This CDR3 is built from 13 residues. Germline loops: CDR1 LNHNV, CDR2 YYDKDF (reference sequence). The CDR3 nucleotides are TGTGCCACCAGTAAACAGGGGGTCAATGAGCAGTTCTTC. Its translation: CATSKQGVNEQFF.

The gene calls are TRBV29-1 and TRBJ2-7; TRBD2 matches 14 bases. V lost 7 bases, J lost 3 bases, and 8 bases stayed unmatched. Germline V gene data show CDR1 as SQVTM and CDR2 as ANQGSEA. The CDR3 is made up of 15 amino acids. This CDR3 reads CSATTGTSGSYEQYF. Here the CDR3 DNA reads TGCAGCGCCACTACCGGGACTAGCGGGAGCTACGAGCAGTACTTC.

The V call is TRBV5-8, the J call TRBJ1-2; D not certain. The length of the CDR3 is 14 residues. Germline V gene lookup returns CDR1 SGHTS and CDR2 YDEGEE. V shed 0 bases and J shed 10 bases, with 16 bases lying between them. CDR3 DNA: TGTGCCAGCAGCTTGGTCATGCGGTCTGGGCCCTACACCTTC. Translation gives CASSLVMRSGPYTF.

This chain uses TRBV5-4 with TRBJ1-4, with D possibly TRBD1 on 5 matching bases. This CDR3 region has 16 residues. Germline V gene data show CDR1 as SGHNT and CDR2 as YYREEE (reference sequence). V was cut by 1 base and J by 3 bases, with 13 bases left in between. The CDR3 DNA reads TGTGCCAGCAGCTTGCGGGGTGAGGGGTCTAATGAAAAACTGTTTTTT. It translates to CASSLRGEGSNEKLFF. Using reference TRBV5-4 and TRBJ1-4 for the parts outside the CDR3, the full variable domain is ETGVTQSPTHLIKTRGQQVTLRCSSQSGHNTVSWYQQALGQGPQFIFQYYREEENGRGNFPPRFSGLQFPNYSSELNVNALELDDSALYLCASSLRGEGSNEKLFFGSGTQLSVL.

The chain recombines TRBV4-1 with TRBJ2-5, with 8 bases matching TRBD2. This CDR3 contains 18 residues. The V gene end was trimmed by 2 bases and the J gene end by 1 base; junction bases not matched to a gene: 12. CDR1 and CDR2 (germline): MGHRA, YSYEKL. The CDR3 nucleotides are TGCGCCAGCAGCCAAATAGTTGCAAGCGGGAGCGGCCAAGAGACCCAGTACTTC. This codes for CASSQIVASGSGQETQYF.

This clone was found once. The chain has TRBV7-9 and TRBJ2-1; 11 bases align to TRBD2. V lost 5 bases, J lost 8 bases, and 8 bases stayed unmatched. CDR1 SEHNR and CDR2 FQNEAQ come from the germline V gene (reference sequence). The CDR3 has 15 amino acids. CDR3 region: CASSPRPSGRHEQFF. The CDR3 nucleotides are TGTGCCAGCAGCCCCCGCCCTAGCGGGAGGCATGAGCAGTTCTTC.

The rearrangement joins TRBV9 to TRBJ2-2; no clear D gene. Between the trimmed V and J ends, which lost 1 base and 4 bases, there was a span of 8 bases. There are 14 residues in the CDR3. The germline V gene encodes CDR1 SGDLS and CDR2 YYNGEE. CDR3 nucleotides: TGTGCCAGCAGCGTAATCATGGGCACCGGGGAGCTGTTTTTT. Amino acids: CASSVIMGTGELFF.

V is TRBV11-2 and J is TRBJ2-3; D unresolved. Germline V gene data show CDR1 as SGHAT and CDR2 as FQNNGV. V was trimmed by 2 bases and J by 0 bases, leaving 9 bases between them. The CDR3 loop spans 15 amino acids. CDR3 in DNA: TGTGCCAGCAGCTTAAGTCCCACCAGCACAGATACGCAGTATTTT. Its translation is CASSLSPTSTDTQYF.

This clone was seen a single time. V is TRBV11-2 and J is TRBJ2-7; D is perhaps TRBD2 (6 bases). The ends were cut back, 1 base at V and 2 bases at J, with 12 bases in the middle. CDR1 and CDR2 (germline): SGHAT, FQNNGV. CDR3 size: 15 residues. As DNA, the CDR3 is TGTGCCAGCAGCTTAGGACCGGGACTGACCTACGAGCAGTACTTC. The encoded protein is CASSLGPGLTYEQYF.